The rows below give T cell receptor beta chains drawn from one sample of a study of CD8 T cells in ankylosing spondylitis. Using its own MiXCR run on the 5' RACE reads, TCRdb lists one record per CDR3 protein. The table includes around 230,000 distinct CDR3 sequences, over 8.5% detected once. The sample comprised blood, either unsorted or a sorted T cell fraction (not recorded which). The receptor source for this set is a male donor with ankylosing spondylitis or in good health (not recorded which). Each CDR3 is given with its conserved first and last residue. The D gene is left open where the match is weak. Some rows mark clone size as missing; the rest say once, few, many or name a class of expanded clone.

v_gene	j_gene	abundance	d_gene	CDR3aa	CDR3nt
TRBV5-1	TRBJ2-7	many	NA	CASSLEAGYSYEQYF	TGCGCCAGCAGCTTGGAAGCAGGGTACTCCTACGAGCAGTACTTC
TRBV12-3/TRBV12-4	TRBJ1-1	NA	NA	CASSSDRRGAFF	TGTGCCAGCAGCTCAGACAGGCGAGGAGCTTTCTTT
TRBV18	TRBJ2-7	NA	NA	CASSPGVLQVTSEQYF	TGTGCCAGCTCACCAGGGGTGTTACAGGTCACCTCCGAGCAGTACTTC
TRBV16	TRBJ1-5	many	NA	CASSQSGSDQPQHF	TGTGCCAGCAGCCAATCAGGGTCGGATCAGCCCCAGCATTTT
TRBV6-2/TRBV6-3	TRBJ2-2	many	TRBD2	CASSPGTKNTGELFF	TGTGCCAGCAGCCCCGGGACTAAGAACACCGGGGAGCTGTTTTTT
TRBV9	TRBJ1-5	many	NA	CASSVTEGRNQPQHF	TGTGCCAGCAGCGTAACCGAAGGGCGCAATCAGCCCCAGCATTTT
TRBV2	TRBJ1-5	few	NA	CASEASPDNQPQHF	TGTGCCAGCGAGGCAAGTCCGGATAATCAGCCCCAGCATTTT
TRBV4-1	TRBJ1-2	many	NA	CASSQDFGGNIYGYTF	TGCGCCAGCAGCCAAGATTTCGGGGGGAATATCTATGGCTACACCTTC
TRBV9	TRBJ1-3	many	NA	CASSSPGGLTGNTIYF	TGTGCCAGCAGCTCTCCAGGCGGTCTCACTGGAAACACCATATATTTT
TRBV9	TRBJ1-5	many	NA	CASSVGPSRESQHF	TGTGCCAGCAGCGTAGGGCCAAGCCGCGAGTCCCAGCATTTT
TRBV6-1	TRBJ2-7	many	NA	CASSDSTYEQYF	TGTGCCAGCAGCGACAGTACCTACGAGCAGTACTTC
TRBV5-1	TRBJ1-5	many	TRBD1	CASSLGGQSQPQHF	TGCGCCAGCAGCTTGGGGGGACAGAGCCAGCCCCAGCATTTT
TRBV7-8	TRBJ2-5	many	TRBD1	CASSPGTGAGGETQYF	TGTGCCAGCAGCCCTGGGACAGGGGCCGGGGGTGAGACCCAGTACTTC
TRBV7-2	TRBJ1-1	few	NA	CASSLDSGTNTEAFF	TGTGCCAGCAGCCTGGATTCCGGGACCAACACTGAAGCTTTCTTT
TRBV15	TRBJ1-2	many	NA	CATSRESRGDVYGYTF	TGTGCCACCAGCAGAGAGTCCAGGGGCGATGTGTATGGCTACACCTTC
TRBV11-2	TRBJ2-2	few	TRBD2	CASSPTSGRAVGELFF	TGTGCCAGCAGCCCCACTAGCGGGAGGGCCGTCGGGGAGCTGTTTTTT
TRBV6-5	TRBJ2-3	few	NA	CASSYSEVVPLYTDTQYF	TGTGCCAGCAGTTACTCGGAGGTGGTCCCCCTATACACAGATACGCAGTATTTT
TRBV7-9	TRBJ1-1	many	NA	CASSPGIETEAFF	TGTGCCAGCAGCCCCGGGATTGAGACTGAAGCTTTCTTT
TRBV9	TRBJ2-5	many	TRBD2	CASSVGPSGNGETQYF	TGTGCCAGCAGCGTAGGGCCTAGCGGGAATGGAGAGACCCAGTACTTC
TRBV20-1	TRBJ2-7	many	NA	CSASPGTDYEQYF	TGCAGTGCTAGCCCGGGAACTGACTACGAGCAGTACTTC
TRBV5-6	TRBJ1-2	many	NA	CASSLSNTDIYGYTF	TGTGCCAGCAGCTTGTCGAATACGGACATTTATGGCTACACCTTC
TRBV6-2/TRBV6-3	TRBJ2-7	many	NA	CASSSTGIYEQYF	TGTGCCAGCAGTTCCACAGGGATCTACGAGCAGTACTTC
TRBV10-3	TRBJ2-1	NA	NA	CAISERTWRGNEQFF	TGTGCCATCAGTGAGCGGACGTGGAGGGGAAATGAGCAGTTCTTC
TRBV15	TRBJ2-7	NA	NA	CATSRDYQGGTYEQYF	TGTGCCACCAGCAGAGATTATCAAGGCGGCACCTACGAGCAGTACTTC
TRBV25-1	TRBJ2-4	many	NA	CASSEESGEDKNIQYF	TGTGCCAGCAGTGAAGAGTCAGGGGAGGACAAAAACATTCAGTACTTC
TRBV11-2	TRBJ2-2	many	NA	CASSFGFGTGELFF	TGTGCCAGCAGCTTCGGGTTTGGCACCGGGGAGCTGTTTTTT
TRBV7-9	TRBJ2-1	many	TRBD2	CASSFGSGGEQFF	TGTGCCAGCAGCTTTGGAAGCGGGGGAGAGCAGTTCTTC
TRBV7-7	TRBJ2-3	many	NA	CASSTGTTDTQYF	TGTGCTAGCAGCACCGGGACCACAGATACGCAGTATTTT
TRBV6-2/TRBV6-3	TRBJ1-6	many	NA	CASLGSGSPLHF	TGTGCCAGCCTGGGGTCTGGTTCACCCCTCCACTTT
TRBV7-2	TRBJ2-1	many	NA	CASSSFLLYEQFF	TGTGCCAGCAGCTCATTCCTCCTCTATGAGCAGTTCTTC
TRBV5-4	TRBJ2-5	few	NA	CASSPGLSQETQYF	TGTGCCAGCAGCCCTGGACTAAGCCAAGAGACCCAGTACTTC
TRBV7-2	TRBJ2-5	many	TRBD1	CASSSYDRVGETQYF	TGTGCCAGCAGTTCATATGACAGGGTCGGAGAGACCCAGTACTTC
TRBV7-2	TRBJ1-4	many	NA	CASSLQRKNEKLFF	TGTGCCAGCAGCTTACAGAGGAAGAATGAAAAACTGTTTTTT
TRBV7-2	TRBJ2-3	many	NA	CASSLGPEGEQYF	TGTGCCAGCAGCTTAGGCCCCGAGGGGGAGCAGTATTTT
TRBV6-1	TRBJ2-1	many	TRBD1	CASRTTGKSYNEQFF	TGTGCCAGCAGAACGACAGGGAAGTCCTACAATGAGCAGTTCTTC
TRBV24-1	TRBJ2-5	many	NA	CATSDRDAQETQYF	TGTGCCACCAGTGATCGGGACGCTCAAGAGACCCAGTACTTC
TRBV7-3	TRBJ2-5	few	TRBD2	CASSYLAGGPQETQYF	TGTGCCAGCAGCTATCTAGCGGGGGGACCCCAAGAGACCCAGTACTTC
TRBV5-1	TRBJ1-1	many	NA	CASDRSNTEAFF	TGCGCCAGCGACAGGTCCAACACTGAAGCTTTCTTT
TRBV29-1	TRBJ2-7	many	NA	CSVEDQGYEQYF	TGCAGCGTTGAAGATCAAGGGTACGAGCAGTACTTC
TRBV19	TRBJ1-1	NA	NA	CASRVSRGDTEAFF	TGTGCCAGTAGGGTCTCCCGGGGCGACACTGAAGCTTTCTTT
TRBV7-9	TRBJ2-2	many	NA	CASRHRQGGTGELFF	TGTGCCAGCAGACACAGACAGGGAGGCACCGGGGAGCTGTTTTTT
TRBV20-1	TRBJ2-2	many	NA	CSARTTGLPGELFF	TGCAGTGCTAGAACCACAGGGCTGCCCGGGGAGCTGTTTTTT
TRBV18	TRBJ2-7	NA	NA	CASSPTGYGQYF	TGTGCCAGCTCACCGACAGGCTACGGGCAGTACTTC
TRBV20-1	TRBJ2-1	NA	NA	CSARPPEGPREQFF	TGCAGTGCTAGACCTCCGGAGGGGCCGAGGGAGCAGTTCTTC
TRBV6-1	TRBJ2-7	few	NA	CASSPGGVPGFYEQYF	TGTGCCAGCAGCCCCGGAGGGGTTCCGGGCTTCTACGAGCAGTACTTC
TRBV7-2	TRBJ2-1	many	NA	CASSNGENEQFF	TGTGCCAGCAGCAACGGGGAGAATGAGCAGTTCTTC
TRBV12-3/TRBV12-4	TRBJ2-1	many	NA	CASSFLRRGYNEQFF	TGTGCCAGCAGTTTCTTAAGGCGGGGCTACAATGAGCAGTTCTTC
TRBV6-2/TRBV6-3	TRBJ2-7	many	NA	CASSYSDTYEQYF	TGTGCCAGCAGTTACTCGGACACCTACGAGCAGTACTTC
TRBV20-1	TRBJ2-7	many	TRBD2	CSASPAGGAAYEQYF	TGCAGTGCTAGCCCAGCGGGGGGAGCTGCTTACGAGCAGTACTTC
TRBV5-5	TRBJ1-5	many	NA	CASPTSGTHKRGNQPQHF	TGTGCCAGCCCCACCTCCGGGACTCATAAGAGGGGCAATCAGCCCCAGCATTTT
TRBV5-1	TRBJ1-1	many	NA	CASAPRGANTEAFF	TGCGCCAGCGCTCCAAGGGGGGCGAACACTGAAGCTTTCTTT
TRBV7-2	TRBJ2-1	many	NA	CASSFLAGYENEQFF	TGTGCCAGCAGTTTCCTCGCGGGATACGAGAATGAGCAGTTCTTC
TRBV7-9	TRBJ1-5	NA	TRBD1	CASSFQGAGQPQHF	TGTGCCAGCAGTTTTCAGGGGGCTGGCCAGCCCCAGCATTTT
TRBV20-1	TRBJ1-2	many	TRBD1	CSAPDRAANYGYTF	TGCAGTGCTCCGGACAGGGCCGCTAACTATGGCTACACCTTC
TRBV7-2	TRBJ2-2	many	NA	CASSLGVNTGELFF	TGTGCCAGCAGCTTAGGGGTGAACACCGGGGAGCTGTTTTTT
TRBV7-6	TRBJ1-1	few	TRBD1	CAVRWDSMNTEAFF	TGTGCCGTACGCTGGGACAGCATGAACACTGAAGCTTTCTTT